This entry concerns a single T cell receptor beta chain. The antigen is undetermined. The sample comes from a study of T cell responses to AZD1222 COVID-19 vaccine. Pooling was applied to second doses at about 4 or about 12 weeks. Using immunoSEQ multiplex PCR, the repertoire was profiled, and TCRdb retains in-frame clones only, with some absent. The data hold around 160,000 clones, with roughly nine tenths observed a single time. Germline-derived CDR1 and CDR2 are SGDLS and YYNGEE. V dropped 2 bases and J dropped 0; count of bases not matched to a gene: 2. The CDR3 has 15 amino acids. Whole-study findings and limits: There were vaccine-associated CD4 TCRs across spike, dominant at 160-218 and 743-854. Among those given AZD1222, only six were seropositive at baseline. Among spike-specific TCRs, nearly half reportedly target unmutated variant regions.

This material consisted of peripheral blood, taken 28 days after the second AZD1222 dose. The TCR sequence derives from an adult who received the AZD1222 COVID-19 vaccine. The chain uses TRBV9 and TRBJ1-2, with 9 bases matching TRBD1. CDR3 sequence reads: CASSVGTGPNYGYTF. The CDR3 nucleotides are TGTGCCAGCAGCGTTGGGACAGGGCCTAACTATGGCTACACCTTC.